This T cell receptor beta chain was sequenced for a study of blood T cell repertoires in COVID-19. Germline V lookup: CDR1 LGHNT, CDR2 FRNRAP. The CDR3 has 18 residues. V was pared by 3 bases and J by 5 bases, with 14 bases of the junction left unmatched. This table comes from immunoSEQ multiplex PCR, and its TCRdb copy is limited to in-frame clones, with some not included. The data show 150,000 to 200,000 clones, approximately 86% seen once. The material sequenced was peripheral blood. The chain links TRBV12-5 to TRBJ2-2; the match to TRBD1 covers 8 bases. This receptor was identified in a man aged 18 to 30 with acute or convalescent COVID-19. The CDR3 is CASGFSIAGQEITGELFF. DNA of the CDR3: TGTGCTAGTGGTTTTAGTATCGCGGGACAGGAAATAACCGGGGAGCTGTTTTTT.